Listed here are 27 T cell receptor beta chains from one sample, sequenced in a study of cytomegalovirus exposure and HLA in healthy donors. Primers included in the PCR were 60 Vbeta and 13 Jbeta primers. Some clones are missing from TCRdb's copy, which holds only in-frame ones; the method was immunoSEQ multiplex PCR. Of about 160,000 clones in the sample, around three quarters were seen once. Sequencing was done on a sample of PBMCs. The receptor set was obtained from a man aged 40-49 years in good health and CMV-seropositive.

The rearrangement uses TRBV7-9 and TRBJ2-1; D might be TRBD1 (6 bases). The CDR3 covers 16 residues. V gave up 5 bases and J gave up 4 bases, with 18 bases separating them. CDR1 and CDR2 from the germline V gene are SEHNR and FQNEAQ (reference sequence). The CDR3 sequence is CASSPIGGPAYNEQFF. The CDR3 DNA is TGTGCCAGCAGCCCAATTGGGGGCCCCGCTTACAATGAGCAGTTCTTC.

The rearrangement uses TRBV4-3 and TRBJ2-2; D is possibly TRBD1 (6 bases). CDR3 length: 16 residues. Germline CDR1 reads LGHNA; CDR2 reads YSLEER. Trimming left V 0 bases short and J 7 bases short, with 15 bases between. The CDR3 DNA follows: TGCGCCAGCAGCCAAGATAGTACAGGGAAGGTCGGGGAGCTGTTTTTT. Protein sequence: CASSQDSTGKVGELFF.

The chain employs TRBV4-1 and TRBJ1-5, with 7 positions matching TRBD1. The V segment lost 4 bases and the J segment 3 bases; nucleotides outside the gene matches: 3. Germline assignment: CDR1 MGHRA and CDR2 YSYEKL. The CDR3 length is 14 residues. The CDR3 region has the DNA TGCGCCAGCAGCCTCGGACAGGACAATCAGCCCCAGCATTTT. Encoded protein: CASSLGQDNQPQHF.

The rearrangement uses TRBV18 and TRBJ1-3; no clear D. This CDR3 has 14 residues. Between the trimmed V and J ends, which lost 2 bases and 0 bases, there was a span of 5 bases. Germline assignment: CDR1 KGHSH and CDR2 LQKENI. The DNA of the CDR3 is TGTGCCAGCTCACCAGCGAGCTCTGGAAACACCATATATTTT. It is translated as CASSPASSGNTIYF.

In regard to this clone: An end of the junction does not agree with germline; a read error may underlie this. The chain uses TRBV19 and TRBJ1-2; 11 positions agree with TRBD1. The CDR3 is 15 amino acids. Per the germline V gene, CDR1 is LNHDA and CDR2 is SQIVND (reference sequence). CDR3 nucleotide sequence: TGTGCCAGTACCGACCCGACCGGGACAGGGGGTACCTACGCCTTC. Its protein product is CASTDPTGTGGTYAF.

In its sample, this clone was seen a few times. V is TRBV30 and J is TRBJ2-7; TRBD2 is a possible D gene (7 bases). This CDR3 has 13 residues. Looked up from germline, CDR1 is GTSNPN and CDR2 is SVGIG (reference sequence). Trimming took off 1 base at V and 2 bases at J, with 9 bases between the two ends. CDR3 protein: CAWSGGGPYEQYF. The CDR3 nucleotides are TGTGCCTGGAGTGGCGGGGGCCCCTACGAGCAGTACTTC.

The chain has TRBV6-5 and TRBJ1-5; 7 nucleotides agree with TRBD1. The V gene's germline CDR1 is MNHEY and CDR2 SVGAGI. The CDR3 length is 15 residues. With 4 bases clipped from V and 2 bases from J, the junction kept 5 bases outside the gene matches. The CDR3 nucleotides are TGTGCCAGCAGTTTATCAGGGGGTGGCAATCAGCCCCAGCATTTT. Its protein product is CASSLSGGGNQPQHF.

The V gene is TRBV5-1, the J gene TRBJ1-5, with 8 nucleotides matching TRBD1. CDR1 and CDR2 (germline): SGHRS, YFSETQ. This CDR3 region has 15 residues. V lost 4 bases and J lost 7; bases outside the gene matches: 10. CDR3 sequence reads: CASSPQGGGGQPQHF. The CDR3 DNA reads TGCGCCAGCAGCCCACAGGGGGGAGGAGGCCAGCCCCAGCATTTT.

This clone was detected once. V and J are TRBV11-3 and TRBJ2-7; D is ambiguous. Germline values: CDR1 SGHNT, CDR2 YENEEA. The CDR3 contains 12 residues. V was trimmed by 4 bases and J by 6 bases, leaving 10 bases between them. The CDR3 DNA follows: TGTGCCAGCAGCTCTGGGCCTTCCGAGCAGTACTTC. Protein: CASSSGPSEQYF. Supplemented by reference TRBV11-3 and TRBJ2-7, the full variable domain reads EAGVVQSPRYKIIEKKQPVAFWCNPISGHNTLYWYLQNLGQGPELLIRYENEEAVDDSQLPKDRFSAERLKGVDSTLKIQPAELGDSAVYLCASSSGPSEQYFGPGTRLTVT.

This clone appeared a few times. The rearrangement uses TRBV7-2 and TRBJ2-3; TRBD2 aligns across 10 bases. The J segment lost 3 bases and the V segment lost 4 bases, leaving 10 bases of the junction unmatched. This CDR3 region has 17 residues. Germline V CDR1 and CDR2: SGHTA, FQGNSA. CDR3 DNA: TGTGCCAGCAGCTCCCTCGTAGCGGGGGGCCCAACAGATACGCAGTATTTT. Its translation: CASSSLVAGGPTDTQYF.

The chain recombines TRBV5-1 with TRBJ1-4; 10 positions agree with TRBD1. CDR3 length: 14 residues. Germline values: CDR1 SGHRS, CDR2 YFSETQ. V trimming: 4 bases; J trimming: 8 bases; junction bases outside the gene matches: 5. CDR3 bases: TGCGCCAGCAGCCTAGGACAGGGGGAGGAAAAACTGTTTTTT. This encodes CASSLGQGEEKLFF.

This clone was counted a few times. V and J are TRBV30 and TRBJ2-7, with a possible D match to TRBD1 (5 bases). This CDR3 spans 14 amino acids. Germline V gene lookup returns CDR1 GTSNPN and CDR2 SVGIG (reference sequence). V was clipped by 3 bases and J by 1 base, with 13 bases between them. As DNA, the CDR3 is TGTGCCTGGAGCGCCTGGGGCAAGTCCTACGAGCAGTACTTC. As protein: CAWSAWGKSYEQYF. The complete variable domain, with remaining parts taken from reference TRBV30 and TRBJ2-7, reads SQTIHQWPATLVQPVGSPLSLECTVEGTSNPNLYWYRQAAGRGLQLLFYSVGIGQISSEVPQNLSASRPQDRQFILSSKKLLLSDSGFYLCAWSAWGKSYEQYFGPGTRLTVT.

This chain joins TRBV2 and TRBJ1-2; the D gene is possibly TRBD1 (5 bases). Trimming took off 1 base at V and 8 bases at J, with 8 bases between the two ends. The CDR3 covers 12 residues. The germline gives CDR1 SNHLY, CDR2 FYNNEI. In nucleotides, the CDR3 is TGTGCCAGCAGTGAAGGACAGTGGGGCTACACCTTC. Encoded protein: CASSEGQWGYTF.

The chain carries TRBV9 and TRBJ2-7; D is perhaps TRBD2 (5 bases). Germline lookup yields CDR1 SGDLS and CDR2 YYNGEE. The CDR3 is 14 residues long. The V end lost 0 bases, the J end lost 0 bases, and 7 bases lay between the germline ends. This chain's CDR3 is CASSVERVSYEQYF. CDR3 bases: TGTGCCAGCAGCGTAGAGAGGGTCTCCTACGAGCAGTACTTC.

This chain joins TRBV5-1 and TRBJ1-2, with TRBD1 as a possible D gene (5 bases). CDR3 length: 14 amino acids. The V and J ends lost 1 base and 5 bases respectively, with 12 bases between them. Germline lookup yields CDR1 SGHRS and CDR2 YFSETQ. Written as DNA, the CDR3 is TGCGCCAGCAGCTTGTCCCCAGGGTTATATGGCTACACCTTC. It specifies CASSLSPGLYGYTF.

The J gene is TRBJ2-7, the V gene TRBV7-8, with 8 bases identical to TRBD1. This CDR3 contains 13 residues. With 5 bases clipped from V and 7 bases from J, the junction kept 7 bases outside the gene matches. CDR1 and CDR2 (germline): SGHVS, FQNEAQ. Here the CDR3 reads CASSPRTGREQYF. DNA for the CDR3: TGTGCCAGCAGCCCCAGGACAGGGAGGGAGCAGTACTTC.

In DNA form, the CDR3 reads TGTGCCAGCAGCCAGGATGTTGGTAGCTCCTATAATTCACCCCTCCACTTT. Protein sequence: CASSQDVGSSYNSPLHF. The chain combines TRBV7-2 with TRBJ1-6; D is unclear. The CDR3 spans 17 residues. CDR1 and CDR2 from the germline V gene are SGHTA and FQGNSA. Trimming removed 5 bases at V and 0 bases at J, with 14 bases between.

This chain connects TRBV9 to TRBJ2-3; D is unclear. V was trimmed by 3 bases and J by 1 base, leaving 9 bases between them. Germline V gene data show CDR1 as SGDLS and CDR2 as YYNGEE. The CDR3 consists of 14 residues. The CDR3 loop is CASSARSGTDTQYF. The CDR3 nucleotides are TGTGCCAGCAGCGCGAGGTCAGGCACAGATACGCAGTATTTT.

Only a few counts were recorded for this clone. The chain links TRBV29-1 to TRBJ2-3; 8 bases map to TRBD2. V lost 1 base, J lost 6 bases, and 6 bases stayed unmatched. Germline CDR1 is SQVTM and CDR2 is ANQGSEA. This CDR3 region has 14 residues. The CDR3 DNA is TGCAGCGTTGAAGCGGGAGGGGCCTACGATACGCAGTATTTT. It specifies CSVEAGGAYDTQYF.

The chain combines TRBV2 with TRBJ2-7; 7 bases map to TRBD1. The junction had 5 bases not matched to a gene; V was cut back by 6 bases and J by 0 bases. The CDR3 totals 14 residues. Per the germline V gene, CDR1 is SNHLY and CDR2 is FYNNEI. CDR3 bases: TGTGCCAGCAGCCGGACAGGTCGCTCCTACGAGCAGTACTTC. It specifies CASSRTGRSYEQYF. The full variable domain, rest sourced from reference TRBV2 and TRBJ2-7, is EPEVTQTPSHQVTQMGQEVILRCVPISNHLYFYWYRQILGQKVEFLVSFYNNEISEKSEIFDDQFSVERPDGSNFTLKIRSTKLEDSAMYFCASSRTGRSYEQYFGPGTRLTVT.

This clone showed up just a few times. The CDR3 nucleotides are TGCGCCAGCAGCCTTTCGACAGGGGATGAGCAGTACTTC. It translates to CASSLSTGDEQYF. The chain couples TRBV5-1 to TRBJ2-7; 8 nucleotides line up with TRBD1. The V segment lost 4 bases and the J segment 7 bases; nucleotides outside the gene matches: 7. The CDR3 sequence is 13 residues long. CDR1 and CDR2 (germline): SGHRS, YFSETQ.

The rearrangement uses TRBV18 and TRBJ1-4; D is possibly TRBD1 (6 bases). The CDR3 is 12 amino acids. CDR1 and CDR2 (germline): KGHSH, LQKENI. V was shortened by 2 bases and J by 8 bases, with 6 bases between the two germline ends. The CDR3 loop is CASSPGGEKLFF. CDR3 sequence (DNA): TGTGCCAGCTCACCAGGGGGCGAAAAACTGTTTTTT.

This clone occurred a few times. The rearrangement joins TRBV19 to TRBJ1-2; 8 positions agree with TRBD1. The CDR3 loop spans 11 amino acids. The germline CDR1 and CDR2 sequences are LNHDA and SQIVND (reference sequence). Trimming at V came to 9 bases and at J to 6 bases, leaving 3 bases not matched to a gene. CDR3 nucleotides: TGTGCCAGCTCAGGGGGCGATGGCTACACCTTC. This encodes CASSGGDGYTF. The full variable domain, with the rest looked up from reference TRBV19 and TRBJ1-2, is DGGITQSPKYLFRKEGQNVTLSCEQNLNHDAMYWYRQDPGQGLRLIYYSQIVNDFQKGDIAEGYSVSREKKESFPLTVTSAQKNPTAFYLCASSGGDGYTFGSGTRLTVV.

This rearrangement joins TRBV6-6 to TRBJ2-1; 10 bases align to TRBD1. The V gene's germline CDR1 is MNHNY and CDR2 SVGAGI (reference sequence). Unmatched junction bases numbered 4, after V lost 7 bases and J lost 4 bases. The CDR3 totals 14 residues. The CDR3 coding sequence is TGTGCCAGCACCGCGGGACAGGGGTACAATGAGCAGTTCTTC. Its translation: CASTAGQGYNEQFF.

This chain links TRBV5-1 with TRBJ1-1; a possible D gene is TRBD1 (5 bases). Trimming pared 2 bases from V and 3 bases from J, leaving 11 bases between. The germline V gene has CDR1 SGHRS and CDR2 YFSETQ. This CDR3 contains 14 residues. The CDR3: CASSFQGGDTEAFF. CDR3 sequence (DNA): TGCGCCAGCAGCTTCCAGGGAGGCGACACTGAAGCTTTCTTT.

The chain links TRBV25-1 to TRBJ2-7, with D perhaps matching TRBD2 (6 bases). The V end lost 8 bases, the J end lost 7 bases, and 15 bases lay between the germline ends. Germline-derived CDR1 and CDR2 are MGHDK and SYGVNS. The CDR3 runs to 12 residues. The CDR3 reads CASGGLFLEQYF. In DNA, the CDR3 is TGTGCCAGCGGGGGACTGTTCCTGGAGCAGTACTTC.

This chain links TRBV7-3 with TRBJ2-3, with TRBD1 matching over 11 bases. The CDR3 consists of 17 residues. With 5 bases clipped from V and 0 bases from J, the junction kept 7 bases outside the gene matches. The germline CDR1 and CDR2 sequences are SGHTA and FQGTGA. CDR3 protein: CASSLGTGGYSTDTQYF. CDR3 DNA: TGTGCCAGCAGCCTGGGGACAGGGGGATACAGCACAGATACGCAGTATTTT. Drawing the rest from reference TRBV7-3 and TRBJ2-3, the complete variable domain is GAGVSQTPSNKVTEKGKYVELRCDPISGHTALYWYRQSLGQGPEFLIYFQGTGAADDSGLPNDRFFAVRPEGSVSTLKIQRTERGDSAVYLCASSLGTGGYSTDTQYFGPGTRLTVL.